This T cell receptor (beta chain) was recorded in a study of T-cell reconstitution after alpha-beta-depleted transplantation in children. Germline CDR1 SGHDT, CDR2 YYEEEE. The V gene lost 0 bases and the J gene lost 2 bases, with 17 bases spanning the gap. The CDR3 runs to 17 residues. Study-wide results and caveats: A year post-transplant, T-cell counts and diversity derived mostly from newly produced T cells.

Note on this clonotype: As yet, its antigen is unknown.

A TCRbeta library incorporating unique molecular identifiers was prepared. TCRdb re-called the PCR reads through MiXCR, storing one row per CDR3 protein. This table has approximately 1,000,000 distinct CDR3 sequences, roughly 29% appearing once. This specimen consisted of PBMCs, mostly from graft donor cells, obtained 360 days after TCRalphabeta/CD19-depleted stem cell transplant. This chain links TRBV5-6 with TRBJ1-2; D might be TRBD1 (5 bases). The TCR sequence derives from a boy less than two years old who had a stem cell transplant for SCID, so the T cells may come from the graft donor. The CDR3 coding sequence is TGTGCCAGCAGCTTGGGCCTGACAGCCCTGGAAAACTATGGCTACACCTTC. As protein: CASSLGLTALENYGYTF.